One TCR beta chain is described in this entry. Its cognate antigen is unknown. The data belong to a study of monozygotic twins with inflammatory bowel disease. The CDR3 consists of 13 residues. Germline CDR1 reads SGHKS; CDR2 reads YYEKEE (reference sequence). Study-level results: Patient repertoires may have gained variability from differing immunosuppressive treatments. Using the inverse Simpson index, IBD patients had lower TCRbeta diversity than healthy co-twins.

TCRdb reprocessed the 5' RACE reads and keeps a single row for each CDR3 protein, giving no DNA. Here the sample table reports 350,000 to 500,000 distinct CDR3 sequences. The sample consisted of blood. V and J are TRBV5-5 and TRBJ1-5. This TCR was sampled from a human donor with ulcerative colitis or Crohn's disease, or a healthy co-twin of an affected twin (not recorded which). CDR3 amino acids: CASSSFDNQPQHF.